The rows below give T cell receptor beta chains drawn from one sample of a study of blood T cell repertoires in COVID-19. Sequencing used immunoSEQ multiplex PCR; TCRdb keeps in-frame clones, though not all of them. Of approximately 390,000 clones in the sample, roughly 89% are singletons; the top ten hold approximately 6.2%. The specimen was peripheral blood. These receptors originate from a man between 18 and 35 years old with active or convalescent COVID-19. The CDR3 runs from the conserved cysteine through the conserved F or W. D genes are given only for firm matches. Not every row has a clone size; where given, it reads once, few, many or a size class.

j_call: TRBJ2-3
clone_size: -
d_call: TRBD2
v_call: TRBV27
cdr3_aa: CASLGLAGSTDTQYF
cdr3_nt: TGTGCCAGCCTTGGGTTAGCGGGGAGCACAGATACGCAGTATTTT

j_call: TRBJ1-5
clone_size: -
d_call: -
v_call: TRBV10-3
cdr3_aa: CAISAGNQPQHF
cdr3_nt: TGTGCCATCAGTGCAGGGAATCAGCCCCAGCATTTT

j_call: TRBJ2-7
clone_size: few
d_call: TRBD2
v_call: TRBV6-5
cdr3_aa: CASSYTSGSYEQYF
cdr3_nt: TGTGCCAGCAGTTATACTAGCGGGAGTTACGAGCAGTACTTC

j_call: TRBJ1-2
clone_size: -
d_call: -
v_call: TRBV5-1
cdr3_aa: CASSLGVREAYGYTF
cdr3_nt: TGCGCCAGCAGCTTGGGAGTCAGGGAAGCCTATGGCTACACCTTC

j_call: TRBJ2-1
clone_size: -
d_call: TRBD1
v_call: TRBV9
cdr3_aa: CASSVVSGGNEQFF
cdr3_nt: TGTGCCAGCAGCGTAGTGTCAGGGGGCAATGAGCAGTTCTTC

j_call: TRBJ1-2
clone_size: -
d_call: TRBD1
v_call: TRBV9
cdr3_aa: CASSVAGTGLLGGYTF
cdr3_nt: TGTGCCAGCAGCGTTGCCGGGACAGGGCTCTTAGGCGGCTACACCTTC

j_call: TRBJ1-2
clone_size: -
d_call: TRBD1
v_call: TRBV3-1/TRBV3-2
cdr3_aa: CASSQDLSAGGNYGYTF
cdr3_nt: TGTGCCAGCAGCCAAGATCTTTCGGCAGGGGGCAACTATGGCTACACCTTC

j_call: TRBJ2-5
clone_size: -
d_call: TRBD1
v_call: TRBV11-2
cdr3_aa: CASSLRQGWETQYF
cdr3_nt: TGTGCCAGCAGCCTCAGACAGGGTTGGGAGACCCAGTACTTC

j_call: TRBJ2-2
clone_size: -
d_call: -
v_call: TRBV5-1
cdr3_aa: CASSPLGVTGELFF
cdr3_nt: TGCGCCAGCAGCCCACTCGGAGTGACCGGGGAGCTGTTTTTT

j_call: TRBJ2-3
clone_size: -
d_call: -
v_call: TRBV6-5
cdr3_aa: CASQIQGADTQYF
cdr3_nt: TGTGCCAGCCAGATACAGGGTGCAGATACGCAGTATTTT

j_call: TRBJ2-1
clone_size: -
d_call: TRBD2
v_call: TRBV6-5
cdr3_aa: CASRIAGGTEQFF
cdr3_nt: TGTGCCAGTAGAATAGCGGGAGGGACTGAGCAGTTCTTC

j_call: TRBJ2-3
clone_size: -
d_call: -
v_call: TRBV29-1
cdr3_aa: CSAVGGGIDTQYF
cdr3_nt: TGCAGCGCCGTGGGGGGGGGCATAGATACGCAGTATTTT

j_call: TRBJ1-2
clone_size: -
d_call: TRBD1
v_call: TRBV5-4
cdr3_aa: CASRLVQGDYGYTF
cdr3_nt: TGTGCCAGCAGACTGGTGCAGGGGGACTATGGCTACACCTTC

j_call: TRBJ2-7
clone_size: -
d_call: TRBD2
v_call: TRBV3-1/TRBV3-2
cdr3_aa: CASSQGLAAFEQYF
cdr3_nt: TGTGCCAGCAGCCAGGGACTAGCGGCCTTCGAGCAGTACTTC

j_call: TRBJ2-5
clone_size: -
d_call: TRBD1
v_call: TRBV5-1
cdr3_aa: CASSFDRGGETQYF
cdr3_nt: TGCGCCAGCAGTTTCGACAGGGGGGGAGAGACCCAGTACTTC

j_call: TRBJ2-3
clone_size: -
d_call: TRBD1
v_call: TRBV5-5
cdr3_aa: CASSAEPGTGSDTQYF
cdr3_nt: TGTGCCAGCAGCGCGGAACCCGGGACAGGGTCAGATACGCAGTATTTT

j_call: TRBJ1-5
clone_size: few
d_call: -
v_call: TRBV28
cdr3_aa: CASRKQGLGNQPQHF
cdr3_nt: TGTGCCAGCAGGAAACAGGGCTTAGGCAATCAGCCCCAGCATTTT

j_call: TRBJ2-5
clone_size: few
d_call: -
v_call: TRBV6-5
cdr3_aa: CASSRYGGEETQYF
cdr3_nt: TGTGCCAGCAGTAGGTACGGTGGAGAAGAGACCCAGTACTTC

j_call: TRBJ2-7
clone_size: once
d_call: -
v_call: TRBV3-1/TRBV3-2
cdr3_aa: CASSIHRQRSYEQYF
cdr3_nt: TGTGCCAGCAGCATTCACCGACAGCGATCCTACGAGCAGTACTTC

j_call: TRBJ2-2
clone_size: -
d_call: -
v_call: TRBV7-2
cdr3_aa: CASSSRDGGELFF
cdr3_nt: TGTGCCAGCAGCTCCAGGGATGGCGGGGAGCTGTTTTTT

j_call: TRBJ1-3
clone_size: -
d_call: TRBD1
v_call: TRBV11-1
cdr3_aa: CASSDRGYSGNTIYF
cdr3_nt: TGTGCCAGCAGCGACAGGGGATACTCTGGAAACACCATATATTTT

j_call: TRBJ2-1
clone_size: -
d_call: -
v_call: TRBV9
cdr3_aa: CASSVAPARENEQFF
cdr3_nt: TGTGCCAGCAGCGTAGCTCCAGCCAGGGAAAATGAGCAGTTCTTC

j_call: TRBJ2-1
clone_size: -
d_call: -
v_call: TRBV4-2
cdr3_aa: CASSQASGDNEQFF
cdr3_nt: TGTGCCAGCAGCCAAGCCTCAGGGGACAATGAGCAGTTCTTC

j_call: TRBJ2-1
clone_size: once
d_call: TRBD1
v_call: TRBV28
cdr3_aa: CASSSPGQSYNEQFF
cdr3_nt: TGTGCCAGCAGTTCCCCGGGACAGAGTTACAATGAGCAGTTCTTC

j_call: TRBJ1-2
clone_size: -
d_call: -
v_call: TRBV5-1
cdr3_aa: CASSSKTASFNYGYTF
cdr3_nt: TGCGCCAGCAGCTCTAAGACAGCCTCCTTTAACTATGGCTACACCTTC

j_call: TRBJ1-4
clone_size: -
d_call: -
v_call: TRBV2
cdr3_aa: CASSVYKEEKLFF
cdr3_nt: TGTGCCAGCAGTGTGTACAAAGAAGAAAAACTGTTTTTT

j_call: TRBJ2-4
clone_size: -
d_call: -
v_call: TRBV19
cdr3_aa: CASTHPGLYNIQYF
cdr3_nt: TGTGCCAGTACTCACCCGGGACTCTACAACATTCAGTACTTC

j_call: TRBJ1-3
clone_size: -
d_call: -
v_call: TRBV20-1
cdr3_aa: CSASGAVASGNTIYF
cdr3_nt: TGCAGTGCTAGTGGGGCAGTAGCGTCTGGAAACACCATATATTTT

j_call: TRBJ2-3
clone_size: -
d_call: -
v_call: TRBV4-1
cdr3_aa: CASSQAHRAGITDTQYF
cdr3_nt: TGCGCCAGCAGCCAAGCCCATCGGGCAGGGATCACAGATACGCAGTATTTT

j_call: TRBJ1-3
clone_size: -
d_call: -
v_call: TRBV6-5
cdr3_aa: CASSPEPSGNTIYF
cdr3_nt: TGTGCCAGCAGCCCCGAGCCTTCTGGAAACACCATATATTTT

j_call: TRBJ2-7
clone_size: -
d_call: TRBD1
v_call: TRBV2
cdr3_aa: CAIPGQDPYEQYF
cdr3_nt: TGTGCCATCCCGGGACAGGACCCCTACGAGCAGTACTTC

j_call: TRBJ2-5
clone_size: -
d_call: -
v_call: TRBV6-5
cdr3_aa: CASSGHIQETQYF
cdr3_nt: TGTGCCAGCAGCGGACATATTCAAGAGACCCAGTACTTC

j_call: TRBJ1-2
clone_size: -
d_call: TRBD1
v_call: TRBV7-9
cdr3_aa: CASSLSGTAVYGYTF
cdr3_nt: TGTGCCAGCAGCTTATCCGGGACAGCGGTCTATGGCTACACCTTC

j_call: TRBJ1-2
clone_size: once
d_call: -
v_call: TRBV2
cdr3_aa: CASSEQGGYGYTF
cdr3_nt: TGTGCCAGCAGTGAGCAGGGCGGCTATGGCTACACCTTC

j_call: TRBJ1-5
clone_size: -
d_call: -
v_call: TRBV3-1/TRBV3-2
cdr3_aa: CASSQGVVGLWNQPQHF
cdr3_nt: TGTGCCAGCAGCCAAGGGGTTGTTGGACTGTGGAATCAGCCCCAGCATTTT

j_call: TRBJ2-7
clone_size: -
d_call: -
v_call: TRBV21-1
cdr3_aa: CASPNGTTGLAYEQYF
cdr3_nt: TGTGCCAGCCCAAACGGGACAACGGGGCTGGCCTACGAGCAGTACTTC

j_call: TRBJ1-3
clone_size: -
d_call: -
v_call: TRBV6-5
cdr3_aa: CASSRTVGNTIYF
cdr3_nt: TGTGCCAGCAGTAGGACAGTAGGAAACACCATATATTTT

j_call: TRBJ2-3
clone_size: -
d_call: TRBD2
v_call: TRBV4-1
cdr3_aa: CASSHLAGGNTDTQYF
cdr3_nt: TGCGCCAGCAGCCACCTAGCGGGGGGGAACACAGATACGCAGTATTTT

j_call: TRBJ1-2
clone_size: -
d_call: TRBD1
v_call: TRBV4-3
cdr3_aa: CASSQGQGMGGYTF
cdr3_nt: TGCGCCAGCAGCCAAGGACAGGGGATGGGTGGCTACACCTTC

j_call: TRBJ2-5
clone_size: -
d_call: -
v_call: TRBV27
cdr3_aa: CASRRGGMSQETQYF
cdr3_nt: TGTGCCAGCAGGAGGGGCGGGATGAGTCAAGAGACCCAGTACTTC

j_call: TRBJ1-4
clone_size: -
d_call: -
v_call: TRBV27
cdr3_aa: CASNRRGPTNEKLFF
cdr3_nt: TGTGCCAGCAACAGGAGGGGCCCAACTAATGAAAAACTGTTTTTT

j_call: TRBJ1-2
clone_size: once
d_call: -
v_call: TRBV4-3
cdr3_aa: CASSQDPSGTINYGYTF
cdr3_nt: TGCGCCAGCAGCCAAGATCCTTCAGGGACTATTAACTATGGCTACACCTTC

j_call: TRBJ1-2
clone_size: -
d_call: -
v_call: TRBV10-3
cdr3_aa: CAISEPRSHYYGYTF
cdr3_nt: TGTGCCATCAGTGAGCCCAGATCCCATTACTATGGCTACACCTTC

j_call: TRBJ1-2
clone_size: -
d_call: -
v_call: TRBV7-2
cdr3_aa: CASSVGRGGYTF
cdr3_nt: TGTGCCAGCAGCGTAGGGCGCGGTGGCTACACCTTC

j_call: TRBJ1-1
clone_size: -
d_call: TRBD1
v_call: TRBV9
cdr3_aa: CASSETGGDVYTEAFF
cdr3_nt: TGTGCCAGCAGCGAAACAGGGGGCGACGTGTACACTGAAGCTTTCTTT

j_call: TRBJ2-5
clone_size: -
d_call: TRBD2
v_call: TRBV4-1
cdr3_aa: CASSLGLAGVETQYF
cdr3_nt: TGCGCCAGCAGCCTTGGGCTAGCGGGAGTGGAGACCCAGTACTTC

j_call: TRBJ1-6
clone_size: -
d_call: -
v_call: TRBV14
cdr3_aa: CASSSFGAGRSNSPLHF
cdr3_nt: TGTGCCAGCAGCTCCTTTGGGGCAGGGAGGAGTAATTCACCCCTCCACTTT

j_call: TRBJ1-1
clone_size: -
d_call: -
v_call: TRBV7-2
cdr3_aa: CASSLGAGGGTEAFF
cdr3_nt: TGTGCCAGCAGCTTAGGGGCGGGCGGGGGCACTGAAGCTTTCTTT

j_call: TRBJ2-1
clone_size: -
d_call: TRBD1
v_call: TRBV6-5
cdr3_aa: CASSQPTGGHNEQFF
cdr3_nt: TGTGCCAGCAGTCAGCCGACAGGGGGCCACAATGAGCAGTTCTTC

j_call: TRBJ1-6
clone_size: few
d_call: TRBD1
v_call: TRBV10-3
cdr3_aa: CAIRGRDSYNSPLHF
cdr3_nt: TGTGCCATCCGTGGTCGGGACAGCTATAATTCACCCCTCCACTTT

j_call: TRBJ1-2
clone_size: -
d_call: -
v_call: TRBV5-4
cdr3_aa: CASSAPTETNYGYTF
cdr3_nt: TGTGCCAGCAGCGCCCCGACAGAAACTAACTATGGCTACACCTTC

j_call: TRBJ2-2
clone_size: -
d_call: -
v_call: TRBV28
cdr3_aa: CASGEEVRRTGELFF
cdr3_nt: TGTGCCAGTGGGGAGGAGGTTCGACGGACCGGGGAGCTGTTTTTT

j_call: TRBJ2-7
clone_size: -
d_call: -
v_call: TRBV6-6
cdr3_aa: CASSYQDTYEQYF
cdr3_nt: TGTGCCAGCAGTTATCAGGATACCTACGAGCAGTACTTC

j_call: TRBJ2-1
clone_size: -
d_call: -
v_call: TRBV11-2
cdr3_aa: CASSLEGEVYNEQFF
cdr3_nt: TGTGCCAGCAGCTTAGAGGGAGAGGTCTACAATGAGCAGTTCTTC

j_call: TRBJ2-2
clone_size: many
d_call: TRBD1
v_call: TRBV24-1
cdr3_aa: CATSDPGQGASGELFF
cdr3_nt: TGTGCCACCAGTGACCCCGGACAGGGGGCGAGCGGGGAGCTGTTTTTT

j_call: TRBJ1-2
clone_size: -
d_call: TRBD1
v_call: TRBV7-9
cdr3_aa: CASSLSRDRGANYGYTF
cdr3_nt: TGTGCCAGCAGCCTGTCCCGGGACAGGGGAGCTAACTATGGCTACACCTTC

j_call: TRBJ1-5
clone_size: -
d_call: -
v_call: TRBV4-3
cdr3_aa: CASSQDRAGGNQPQHF
cdr3_nt: TGCGCCAGCAGCCAAGACCGGGCGGGGGGAAATCAGCCCCAGCATTTT

j_call: TRBJ2-3
clone_size: -
d_call: TRBD1
v_call: TRBV5-1
cdr3_aa: CASSQRTGVSTDTQYF
cdr3_nt: TGCGCCAGCAGCCAGCGGACAGGGGTTTCAACAGATACGCAGTATTTT

j_call: TRBJ2-3
clone_size: -
d_call: -
v_call: TRBV18
cdr3_aa: CASSPEQGWDTQYF
cdr3_nt: TGTGCCAGCTCACCCGAACAGGGATGGGATACGCAGTATTTT